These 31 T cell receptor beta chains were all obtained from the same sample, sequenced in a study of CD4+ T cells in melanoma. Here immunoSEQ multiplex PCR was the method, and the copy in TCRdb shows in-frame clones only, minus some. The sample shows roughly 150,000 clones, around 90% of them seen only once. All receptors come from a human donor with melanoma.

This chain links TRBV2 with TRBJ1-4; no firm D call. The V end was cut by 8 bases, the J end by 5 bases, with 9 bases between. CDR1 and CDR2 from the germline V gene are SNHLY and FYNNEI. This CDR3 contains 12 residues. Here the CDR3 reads CASSKLNEKLFF. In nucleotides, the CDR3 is TGTGCCAGCTCCAAATTAAATGAAAAACTGTTTTTT.

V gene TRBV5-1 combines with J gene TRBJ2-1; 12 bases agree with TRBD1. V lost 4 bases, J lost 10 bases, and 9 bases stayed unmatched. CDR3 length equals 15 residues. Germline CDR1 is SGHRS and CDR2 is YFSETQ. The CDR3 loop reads CASSQGQGARGEQFF. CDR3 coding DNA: TGCGCCAGCAGCCAGGGACAGGGGGCGCGGGGAGAGCAGTTCTTC.

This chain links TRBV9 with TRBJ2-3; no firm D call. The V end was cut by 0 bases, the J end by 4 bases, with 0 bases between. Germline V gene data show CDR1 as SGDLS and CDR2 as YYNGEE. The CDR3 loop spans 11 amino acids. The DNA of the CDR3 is TGTGCCAGCAGCGTAGCAGATACGCAGTATTTT. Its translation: CASSVADTQYF.

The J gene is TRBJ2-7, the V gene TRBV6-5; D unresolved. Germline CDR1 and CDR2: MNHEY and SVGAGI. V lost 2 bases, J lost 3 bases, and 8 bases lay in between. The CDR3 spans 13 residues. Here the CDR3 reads CASSYSRYYEQYF. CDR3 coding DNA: TGTGCCAGCAGTTACAGCAGATACTACGAGCAGTACTTC.

In DNA, the CDR3 is TGTGCCATCAGTGAGACACTTCCAGGACAGGGCGCCGGGGAGACCCAGTACTTC. Amino acid sequence: CAISETLPGQGAGETQYF. The chain is built from TRBV10-3 and TRBJ2-5, with TRBD1 matching 8 bases. This CDR3 comprises 18 residues. Germline values: CDR1 ENHRY, CDR2 SYGVKD. The V segment lost 2 bases and the J segment 5 bases; nucleotides outside the gene matches: 16.

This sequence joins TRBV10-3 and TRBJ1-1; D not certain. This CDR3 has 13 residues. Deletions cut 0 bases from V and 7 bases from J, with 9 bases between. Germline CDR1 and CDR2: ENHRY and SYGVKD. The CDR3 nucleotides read TGTGCCATCAGTGAGTCAGGAGGGAATGAAGCTTTCTTT. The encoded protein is CAISESGGNEAFF.

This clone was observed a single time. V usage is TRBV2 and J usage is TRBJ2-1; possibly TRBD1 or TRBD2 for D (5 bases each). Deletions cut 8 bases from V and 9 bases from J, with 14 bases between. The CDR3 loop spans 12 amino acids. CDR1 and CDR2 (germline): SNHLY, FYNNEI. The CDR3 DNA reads TGTGCCAGCGGGGACCCAGGAGGTGAGCAGTTCTTC. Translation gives CASGDPGGEQFF.

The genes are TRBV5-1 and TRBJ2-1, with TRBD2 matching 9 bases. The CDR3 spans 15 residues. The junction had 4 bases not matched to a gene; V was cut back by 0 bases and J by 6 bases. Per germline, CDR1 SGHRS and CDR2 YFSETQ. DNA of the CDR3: TGCGCCAGCAGCTTGGCTCTAGCGGGGAGCAATGAGCAGTTCTTC. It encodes CASSLALAGSNEQFF.

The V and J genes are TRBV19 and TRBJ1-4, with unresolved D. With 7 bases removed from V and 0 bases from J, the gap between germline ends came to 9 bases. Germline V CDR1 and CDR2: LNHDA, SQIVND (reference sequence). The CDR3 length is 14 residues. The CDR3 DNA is TGTGCCAGTACTCCGGGTGCAACTAATGAAAAACTGTTTTTT. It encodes CASTPGATNEKLFF.

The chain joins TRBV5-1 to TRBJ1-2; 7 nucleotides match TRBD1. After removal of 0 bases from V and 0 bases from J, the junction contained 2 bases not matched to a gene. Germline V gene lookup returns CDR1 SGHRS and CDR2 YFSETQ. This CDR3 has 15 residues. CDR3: CASSLGGTANYGYTF. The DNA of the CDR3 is TGCGCCAGCAGCTTGGGGGGGACAGCTAACTATGGCTACACCTTC.

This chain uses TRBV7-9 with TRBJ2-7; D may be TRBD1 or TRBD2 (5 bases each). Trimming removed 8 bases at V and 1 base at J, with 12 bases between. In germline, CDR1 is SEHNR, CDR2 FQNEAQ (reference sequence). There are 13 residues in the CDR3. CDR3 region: CASGRGRSYEQYF. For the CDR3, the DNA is TGTGCCAGCGGCCGGGGCCGGTCCTACGAGCAGTACTTC.

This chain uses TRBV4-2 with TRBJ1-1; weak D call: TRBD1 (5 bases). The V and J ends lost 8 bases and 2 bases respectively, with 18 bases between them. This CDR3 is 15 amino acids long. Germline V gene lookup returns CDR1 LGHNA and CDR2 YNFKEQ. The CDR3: CASDTGGEINTEAFF. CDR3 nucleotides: TGTGCCAGCGACACGGGGGGGGAGATTAACACTGAAGCTTTCTTT.

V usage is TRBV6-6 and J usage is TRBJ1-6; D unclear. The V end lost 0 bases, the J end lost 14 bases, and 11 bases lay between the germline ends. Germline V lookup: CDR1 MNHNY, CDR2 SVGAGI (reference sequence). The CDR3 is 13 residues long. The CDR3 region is CASSYSAHSTLHF. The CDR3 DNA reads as TGTGCCAGCAGTTACTCGGCCCATTCCACCCTCCACTTT.

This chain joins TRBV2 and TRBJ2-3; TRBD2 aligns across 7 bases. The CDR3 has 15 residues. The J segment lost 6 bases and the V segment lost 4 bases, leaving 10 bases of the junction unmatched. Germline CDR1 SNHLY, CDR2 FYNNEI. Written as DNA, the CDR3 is TGTGCCAGCAGTGGGGAGGGTAATGCGTTGGATACGCAGTATTTT. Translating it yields CASSGEGNALDTQYF.

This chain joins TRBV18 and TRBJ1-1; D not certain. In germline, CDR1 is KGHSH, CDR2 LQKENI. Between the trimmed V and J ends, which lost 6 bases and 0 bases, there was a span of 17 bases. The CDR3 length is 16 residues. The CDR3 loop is CASSANVVRMNTEAFF. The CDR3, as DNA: TGTGCCAGCTCCGCAAACGTGGTAAGGATGAACACTGAAGCTTTCTTT.

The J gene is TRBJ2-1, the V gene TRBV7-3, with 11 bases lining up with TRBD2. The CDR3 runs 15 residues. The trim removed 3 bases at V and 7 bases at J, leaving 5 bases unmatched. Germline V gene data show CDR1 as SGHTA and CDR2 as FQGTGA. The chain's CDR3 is CASSFHSGGANEQFF. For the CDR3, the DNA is TGTGCCAGCAGCTTTCATAGCGGGGGGGCTAATGAGCAGTTCTTC.

The CDR3 DNA sequence: TGTGCCAGCAGCTTCGGTACCCAAACCACCGGGGAGCTGTTTTTT. Translation: CASSFGTQTTGELFF. This sequence joins TRBV7-9 and TRBJ2-2; D is unresolved. Germline lookup yields CDR1 SEHNR and CDR2 FQNEAQ (reference sequence). V was cut by 3 bases and J by 4 bases, with 12 bases left in between. The CDR3 is 15 amino acids.

Here the CDR3 DNA reads TGTGCCATCAGCAGGACAGGGAGCGGTCAGCCCCAGCATTTT. Translation: CAISRTGSGQPQHF. The rearrangement uses TRBV10-3 and TRBJ1-5, with 8 bases fitting TRBD1. Per the germline V gene, CDR1 is ENHRY and CDR2 is SYGVKD. V lost 6 bases to trimming and J lost 6 bases; unmatched junction nucleotides: 7. CDR3 length equals 14 residues.

The CDR3 DNA reads TGCGCCAGCAGCTGGCGGACACTCTCAACCACCGATGAGCAGTTCTTC. This gives the protein CASSWRTLSTTDEQFF. The chain joins TRBV5-1 to TRBJ2-1; TRBD1 might be the D (5 bases). Germline values: CDR1 SGHRS, CDR2 YFSETQ. There are 16 residues in the CDR3. Trimming cost V 3 bases and J 8 bases, with 21 bases left between them.

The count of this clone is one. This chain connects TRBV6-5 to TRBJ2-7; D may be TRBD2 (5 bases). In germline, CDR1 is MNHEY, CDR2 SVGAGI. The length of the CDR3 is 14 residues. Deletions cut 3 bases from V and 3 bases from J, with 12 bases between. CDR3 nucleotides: TGTGCCAGCAGTTATTCGGGGTACTACTACGAGCAGTACTTC. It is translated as CASSYSGYYYEQYF.

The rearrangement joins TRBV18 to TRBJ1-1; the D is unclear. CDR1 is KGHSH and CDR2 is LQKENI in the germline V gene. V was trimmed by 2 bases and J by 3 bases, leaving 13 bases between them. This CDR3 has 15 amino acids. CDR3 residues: CASSPYTGLDTEAFF. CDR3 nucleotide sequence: TGTGCCAGCTCACCATATACGGGCCTGGACACTGAAGCTTTCTTT.

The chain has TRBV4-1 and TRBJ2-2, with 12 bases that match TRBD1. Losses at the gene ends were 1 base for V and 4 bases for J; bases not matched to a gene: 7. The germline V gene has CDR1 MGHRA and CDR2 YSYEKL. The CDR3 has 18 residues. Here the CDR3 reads CASSQGGQGAPGTGELFF. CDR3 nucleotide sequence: TGCGCCAGCAGCCAAGGGGGACAGGGGGCGCCGGGCACCGGGGAGCTGTTTTTT.

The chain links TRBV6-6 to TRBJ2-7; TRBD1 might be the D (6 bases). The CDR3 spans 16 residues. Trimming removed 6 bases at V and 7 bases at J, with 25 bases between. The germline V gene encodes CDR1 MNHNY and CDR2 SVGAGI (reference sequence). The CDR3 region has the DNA TGTGCCAGCAGGGCCGCCGGGAATTACAGGGTATTGGAGCAGTACTTC. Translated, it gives CASRAAGNYRVLEQYF.

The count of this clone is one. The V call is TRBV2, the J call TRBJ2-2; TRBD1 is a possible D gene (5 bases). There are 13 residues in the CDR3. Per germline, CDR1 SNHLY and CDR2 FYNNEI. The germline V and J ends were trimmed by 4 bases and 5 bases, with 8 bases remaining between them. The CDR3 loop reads CASSGQGTGELFF. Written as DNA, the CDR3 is TGTGCCAGCAGTGGTCAGGGAACCGGGGAGCTGTTTTTT.

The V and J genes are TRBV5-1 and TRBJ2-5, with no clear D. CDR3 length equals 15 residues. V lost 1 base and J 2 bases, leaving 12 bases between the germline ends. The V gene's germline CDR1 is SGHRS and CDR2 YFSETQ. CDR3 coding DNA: TGCGCCAGCAGCTTGATTCCGAGCCGACAAGAGACCCAGTACTTC. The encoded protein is CASSLIPSRQETQYF. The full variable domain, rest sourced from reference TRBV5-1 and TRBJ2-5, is KAGVTQTPRYLIKTRGQQVTLSCSPISGHRSVSWYQQTPGQGLQFLFEYFSETQRNKGNFPGRFSGRQFSNSRSEMNVSTLELGDSALYLCASSLIPSRQETQYFGPGTRLLVL.

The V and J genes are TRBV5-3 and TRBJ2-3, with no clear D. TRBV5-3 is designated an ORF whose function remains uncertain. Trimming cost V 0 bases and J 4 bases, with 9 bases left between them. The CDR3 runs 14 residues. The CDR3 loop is CARSLETLADTQYF. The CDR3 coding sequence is TGTGCCAGAAGCTTGGAGACGTTGGCAGATACGCAGTATTTT.

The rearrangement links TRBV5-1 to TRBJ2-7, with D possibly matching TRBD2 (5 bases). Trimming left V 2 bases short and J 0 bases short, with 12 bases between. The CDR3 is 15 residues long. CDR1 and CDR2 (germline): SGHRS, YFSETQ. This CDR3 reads CASSLSGVSSYEQYF. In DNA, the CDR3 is TGCGCCAGCAGCTTATCCGGGGTGAGCTCCTACGAGCAGTACTTC.

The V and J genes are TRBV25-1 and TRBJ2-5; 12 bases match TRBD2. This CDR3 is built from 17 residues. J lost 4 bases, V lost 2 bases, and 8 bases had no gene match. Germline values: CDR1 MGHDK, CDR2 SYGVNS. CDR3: CASSEASASGGGETQYF. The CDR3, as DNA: TGTGCCAGCAGTGAAGCTTCGGCTAGCGGGGGGGGAGAGACCCAGTACTTC.

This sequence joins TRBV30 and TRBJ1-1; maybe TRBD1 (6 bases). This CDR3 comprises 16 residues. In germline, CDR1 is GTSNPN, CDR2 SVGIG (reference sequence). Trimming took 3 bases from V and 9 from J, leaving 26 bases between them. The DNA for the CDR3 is TGTGCCTGGAGCCCTATTACGGGACACTCACCCGGGAAAGCTTTCTTT. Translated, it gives CAWSPITGHSPGKAFF.

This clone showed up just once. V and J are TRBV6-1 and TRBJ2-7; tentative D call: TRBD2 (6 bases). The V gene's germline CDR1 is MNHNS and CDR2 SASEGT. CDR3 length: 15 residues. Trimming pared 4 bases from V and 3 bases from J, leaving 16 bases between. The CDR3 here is CASSGVGTPSYEQYF. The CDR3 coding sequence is TGTGCCAGCAGTGGGGTGGGGACTCCAAGCTACGAGCAGTACTTC.

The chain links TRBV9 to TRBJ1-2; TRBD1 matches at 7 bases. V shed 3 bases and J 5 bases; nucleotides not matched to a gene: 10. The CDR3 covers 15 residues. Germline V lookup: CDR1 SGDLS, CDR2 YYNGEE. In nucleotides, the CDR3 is TGTGCCAGCAGCGCATCGACAGGGAGGGTGTATGGCTACACCTTC. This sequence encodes CASSASTGRVYGYTF.